The 10 T cell receptor beta chains reported below all come from one sample, sequenced in a study of T cells in Graves' hyperthyroidism and ophthalmopathy. Researchers amplified the TCR beta CDR3 regions from RNA transcripts. HTBI primers drove first-round RT-PCR of the TCR CDR3. TCRdb reprocessed the multiplex PCR reads with MiXCR, giving one entry per CDR3 protein. Among some 760,000 distinct CDR3 sequences, 14% were seen once, and the ten largest hold more than 8.5%. Sequences were obtained from blood. The receptor source for this set is a woman under 30 with Graves' hyperthyroidism.

This clonotype was seen at least ten times. This chain joins TRBV7-2 and TRBJ1-1; D is possibly TRBD1 (6 bases). Trimming took 5 bases from V and 6 from J, leaving 10 bases between them. Germline CDR1 and CDR2: SGHTA and FQGNSA. This CDR3 is 12 amino acids long. The CDR3 is CASSPGAAEAFF. The CDR3 DNA is TGTGCCAGCAGCCCAGGGGCGGCTGAAGCTTTCTTT.

The chain carries TRBV13 and TRBJ2-7, with D perhaps TRBD2 (6 bases). This CDR3 has 15 amino acids. Trimming left V 5 bases short and J 4 bases short, with 18 bases between. The germline V gene encodes CDR1 PRHDT and CDR2 FYEKMQ (reference sequence). The chain's CDR3 is CASSSTGARGYEQYF. The CDR3 DNA follows: TGTGCCAGCAGCAGTACCGGGGCCCGGGGGTACGAGCAGTACTTC.

This clonotype turned up a few times. The V call is TRBV18, the J call TRBJ1-6; D possibly corresponds to TRBD1 (6 bases). Germline-derived CDR1 and CDR2 are KGHSH and LQKENI. This CDR3 spans 13 amino acids. V was shortened by 6 bases and J by 7 bases, with 10 bases between the two germline ends. The CDR3 nucleotides are TGTGCCAGCTCCGGGACACCCAATTCACCCCTCCACTTT. Its protein product is CASSGTPNSPLHF.

There are a few counts of this clonotype. The chain combines TRBV12-3 or TRBV12-4 with TRBJ2-1, with D tentatively TRBD1 or TRBD2 (5 bases each). Trimming left V 5 bases short and J 5 bases short, with 16 bases between. The CDR3 sequence is 15 residues long. The CDR3 DNA reads TGTGCCAGCAGTACCGGGACGACGCGGCACAATGAGCAGTTCTTC. This sequence encodes CASSTGTTRHNEQFF.

This clonotype was picked up a small number of times. This chain joins TRBV5-1 and TRBJ2-1; 11 positions match TRBD2. The CDR3 is made up of 16 amino acids. Trimming removed 0 bases from V and 8 bases from J; junction bases left unmatched: 7. Germline CDR1 and CDR2: SGHRS and YFSETQ. The CDR3 DNA follows: TGCGCCAGCAGCTTGGATACTAGCGGGAGAATATATGAGCAGTTCTTC. It is translated as CASSLDTSGRIYEQFF.

The chain combines TRBV6-1 with TRBJ2-7, with D perhaps matching TRBD1 or TRBD2 (5 bases each). Trimming removed 4 bases from V and 3 bases from J, with 13 bases in between. The CDR3 runs to 14 residues. Germline loops: CDR1 MNHNS, CDR2 SASEGT. CDR3 nucleotides: TGTGCCAGCAGTGGATGGGGACGGGACTACGAGCAGTACTTC. Its translation: CASSGWGRDYEQYF.

This clonotype was picked up a small number of times. The chain carries TRBV7-7 and TRBJ1-2, with 7 nucleotides matching TRBD1. CDR1 is SSHAT, CDR2 FNYEAQ, per germline (reference sequence). The V segment lost 5 bases and the J segment 5 bases; nucleotides outside the gene matches: 8. This CDR3 contains 14 residues. CDR3 sequence: CASSIRDSSYGYTF. CDR3 coding DNA: TGTGCCAGCAGCATTCGGGACAGTTCGTATGGCTACACCTTC.

There are many counts of this clonotype. V and J are TRBV20-1 and TRBJ1-1; no reliable D call. The V end was cut by 3 bases, the J end by 0 bases, with 8 bases between. CDR1 is DFQATT and CDR2 is SNEGSKA in the germline V gene (reference sequence). The CDR3 contains 13 residues. The CDR3 loop reads CSASGIMNTEAFF. CDR3 DNA sequence: TGCAGTGCTAGTGGCATTATGAACACTGAAGCTTTCTTT.

This clonotype was counted at least ten times. The genes are TRBV12-3 or TRBV12-4 and TRBJ1-3; no clear D. V lost 2 bases and J lost 0, with 8 bases in between. This CDR3 is 15 amino acids long. CDR3 in DNA: TGTGCCAGCAGTTTAAGGAGGATCTCTGGAAACACCATATATTTT. It encodes CASSLRRISGNTIYF.

This chain links TRBV12-3 or TRBV12-4 with TRBJ2-7; D perhaps matches TRBD1 (5 bases). This CDR3 contains 13 residues. The ends were cut back, 3 bases at V and 7 bases at J, with 13 bases in the middle. CDR3 region: CASSFHRLGEQYF. In DNA, the CDR3 is TGTGCCAGCAGTTTCCACAGGCTTGGGGAGCAGTACTTC.